At least ten counts were recorded for the clone carrying this TCR beta chain. It was on clinical symptoms, serum thyroxine, TRAb, thyroid ultrasound and orbital computed tomography that diagnosis relied. The authors used Ficoll-Paque density gradient centrifugation to separate PBMCs. The input was around 10 ml of fresh peripheral blood. From RNA, the CDR3 regions of TCR beta chains were amplified and sequenced. An opening RT-PCR round employed HTBI primers and preceded a second-round multiplex PCR. TCRdb reprocessed the multiplex PCR reads via MiXCR and lists one record per CDR3 protein. The table records almost 400,000 distinct CDR3 sequences, about 18% of them present only once. The CDR3 has 14 residues. V lost 2 bases, J lost 2 bases, and 2 bases stayed unmatched. In germline, CDR1 is LGHDT, CDR2 YNNKEL (reference sequence). This entry is derived from a study of Graves' ophthalmopathy and Graves' hyperthyroidism.

Sequences were obtained from peripheral blood. The V gene is TRBV3-1, the J gene TRBJ2-7; TRBD1 matches 8 bases. The receptor comes from a woman younger than 30 with Graves' ophthalmopathy. The CDR3 bases are TGTGCCAGCAGCCAACCGGGACAGGCCTACGAGCAGTACTTC. Amino acids: CASSQPGQAYEQYF.